Each of the 14 T cell receptor beta chains below was sequenced from the same sample in a study of cytomegalovirus exposure and HLA in healthy donors. Primers included in the PCR were 60 Vbeta and 13 Jbeta primers. Sequenced by immunoSEQ multiplex PCR; TCRdb stores in-frame clones only, minus some. The table includes roughly 100,000 clones, roughly 79% detected once. Material: PBMCs. The source of these receptors is a male donor in good health and CMV-seronegative.

The chain joins TRBV7-9 to TRBJ2-1, with TRBD2 matching 8 bases. The CDR3 contains 15 residues. Trimming at V came to 2 bases and at J to 10 bases, leaving 10 bases not matched to a gene. CDR1 is SEHNR, CDR2 FQNEAQ, per germline (reference sequence). CDR3 loop: CASSLNRGRMREQFF. The DNA of the CDR3 is TGTGCCAGCAGCTTAAATCGCGGGAGGATGAGGGAGCAGTTCTTC.

This sequence joins TRBV4-3 and TRBJ2-7; tentatively, D is TRBD1 (5 bases). This CDR3 region has 13 residues. V lost 3 bases and J lost 4, with 10 bases in between. Germline V gene data show CDR1 as LGHNA and CDR2 as YSLEER. The CDR3 protein is CASSHRAGYEQYF. CDR3 sequence (DNA): TGCGCCAGCAGCCACCGGGCAGGGTACGAGCAGTACTTC.

The CDR3 region is CASSLESPNEQYF. CDR3 DNA: TGTGCCAGCAGCTTAGAAAGCCCTAACGAGCAGTACTTC. The chain uses TRBV7-9 and TRBJ2-7; D remains unclear. This CDR3 contains 13 residues. V lost 1 base to trimming and J lost 5 bases, with 9 bases between them. Germline-derived CDR1 and CDR2 are SEHNR and FQNEAQ (reference sequence).

The genes are TRBV5-4 and TRBJ2-7, with 15 bases aligning to TRBD2. V lost 3 bases to trimming and J lost 12 bases; unmatched junction nucleotides: 10. Germline-derived CDR1 and CDR2 are SGHNT and YYREEE (reference sequence). The CDR3 is 15 residues long. The CDR3 DNA is TGTGCCAGCAGCTCCCGGACTAGCGGGAGGGCCATCTGGTACTTC. Translation gives CASSSRTSGRAIWYF.

This chain links TRBV28 with TRBJ1-5, with 8 bases fitting TRBD1. Looked up from germline, CDR1 is MDHEN and CDR2 is SYDVKM. The CDR3 length is 13 residues. The junction had 2 bases not matched to a gene; V was cut back by 5 bases and J by 5 bases. CDR3 protein: CASSGQGDQPQHF. CDR3 nucleotide sequence: TGTGCCAGCAGTGGACAGGGAGATCAGCCCCAGCATTTT. Full variable domain (remainder filled in from reference TRBV28 and TRBJ1-5): DVKVTQSSRYLVKRTGEKVFLECVQDMDHENMFWYRQDPGLGLRLIYFSYDVKMKEKGDIPEGYSVSREKKERFSLILESASTNQTSMYLCASSGQGDQPQHFGDGTRLSIL.

The gene calls are TRBV30 and TRBJ2-3; D is undetermined. Germline CDR1 and CDR2: GTSNPN and SVGIG (reference sequence). V lost 2 bases, J lost 3 bases, and 9 bases lay in between. The CDR3 covers 13 residues. CDR3 bases: TGTGCCTGGAGTTTTCTTTCGACAGATACGCAGTATTTT. Translated, it gives CAWSFLSTDTQYF.

This chain joins TRBV11-3 and TRBJ2-7; D is possibly TRBD1 (6 bases). CDR3 length: 14 amino acids. The V end lost 5 bases, the J end lost 0 bases, and 11 bases lay between the germline ends. CDR1 and CDR2 (germline): SGHNT, YENEEA. This CDR3 is CASSARTASYEQYF. The DNA for the CDR3 is TGTGCCAGCAGCGCCCGGACAGCCTCCTACGAGCAGTACTTC.

This chain connects TRBV16 to TRBJ1-5, with D possibly matching TRBD1 (6 bases). The ends were cut back, 4 bases at V and 0 bases at J, with 10 bases in the middle. The CDR3 covers 15 residues. CDR1 and CDR2 (germline): KGHSY, FQNENV. CDR3 sequence: CASSPGESSNQPQHF. CDR3 in DNA: TGTGCCAGCAGCCCAGGGGAATCTAGCAATCAGCCCCAGCATTTT.

The V call is TRBV18, the J call TRBJ2-1; D is unresolved. The CDR3 spans 12 residues. Germline loops: CDR1 KGHSH, CDR2 LQKENI. V dropped 1 base and J dropped 7 bases, with 5 bases sitting between them. The CDR3 loop is CASSPLGNEQFF. CDR3 bases: TGTGCCAGCTCACCACTCGGGAATGAGCAGTTCTTC.

This clone was seen once. The V and J genes are TRBV13 and TRBJ2-3; D may be TRBD1 (6 bases). V was cut by 3 bases and J by 2 bases, with 9 bases left in between. The CDR3 covers 14 residues. CDR1 and CDR2 (germline): PRHDT, FYEKMQ (reference sequence). CDR3 coding DNA: TGTGCCAGCAGCTTTGGGGGCTACACAGATACGCAGTATTTT. This encodes CASSFGGYTDTQYF. The full variable domain, its missing parts supplied by reference TRBV13 and TRBJ2-3, is AAGVIQSPRHLIKEKRETATLKCYPIPRHDTVYWYQQGPGQDPQFLISFYEKMQSDKGSIPDRFSAQQFSDYHSELNMSSLELGDSALYFCASSFGGYTDTQYFGPGTRLTVL.

This clone was picked up one time. This chain uses TRBV14 with TRBJ2-1; no clear D. Trimming cost V 4 bases and J 3 bases, with 13 bases left between them. This CDR3 is 15 amino acids long. Germline loops: CDR1 SGHDN, CDR2 FVKESK. The CDR3 DNA reads as TGTGCCAGCAGCCTCACGGTTGGTGGCTACAATGAGCAGTTCTTC. Amino acids: CASSLTVGGYNEQFF.

This chain uses TRBV7-3 with TRBJ2-1, with 9 nucleotides matching TRBD1. Unmatched junction bases numbered 5, after V lost 2 bases and J lost 0 bases. Germline CDR1 SGHTA, CDR2 FQGTGA. The CDR3 extends over 17 amino acids. The CDR3 DNA follows: TGTGCCAGCAGCTTAGGACAGGGGCGCCGCTCCTACAATGAGCAGTTCTTC. Translated, it gives CASSLGQGRRSYNEQFF.

The chain links TRBV30 to TRBJ1-2; D remains unclear. The germline V and J ends were trimmed by 0 bases and 2 bases, with 7 bases remaining between them. The CDR3 runs to 13 residues. The V gene's germline CDR1 is GTSNPN and CDR2 SVGIG (reference sequence). The CDR3 region is CAWSVGQNYGYTF. CDR3 DNA: TGTGCCTGGAGTGTTGGTCAGAACTATGGCTACACCTTC.

This chain links TRBV28 with TRBJ2-3; 7 bases agree with TRBD2. The CDR3 runs 16 residues. Germline CDR1 and CDR2: MDHEN and SYDVKM. V lost 2 bases and J lost 7; bases outside the gene matches: 12. This CDR3 is CASSLAASGVAYTQYF. The CDR3 coding sequence is TGTGCCAGCAGTTTAGCGGCTAGCGGAGTCGCTTATACGCAGTATTTT.